This T cell receptor (beta chain) was identified during a study of Graves' ophthalmopathy and Graves' hyperthyroidism. Transcripts of RNA were the source for amplifying TCR beta CDR3 regions. Investigators did first-round RT-PCR with HTBI primers, then second-round multiplex PCR. One entry per CDR3 protein, called by TCRdb with MiXCR from the multiplex PCR reads. This table has about 740,000 distinct CDR3 sequences, 40% appearing once. The CDR3 runs 12 residues. With 0 bases removed from V and 8 bases from J, the gap between germline ends came to 7 bases. Germline CDR1 and CDR2: SGHAT and FQNNGV. This clonotype showed up just a few times.

The material sequenced was peripheral blood. This sequence originates from an adult man with Graves' ophthalmopathy. The gene calls are TRBV11-2 and TRBJ1-1; D is ambiguous. CDR3 sequence (DNA): TGTGCCAGCAGCTTAGATCTAGGCGAAGCTTTCTTT. As protein: CASSLDLGEAFF. Looking up the rest from reference TRBV11-2 and TRBJ1-1 gives the full variable domain: EAGVAQSPRYKIIEKRQSVAFWCNPISGHATLYWYQQILGQGPKLLIQFQNNGVVDDSQLPKDRFSAERLKGVDSTLKIQPAKLEDSAVYLCASSLDLGEAFFGQGTRLTVV.